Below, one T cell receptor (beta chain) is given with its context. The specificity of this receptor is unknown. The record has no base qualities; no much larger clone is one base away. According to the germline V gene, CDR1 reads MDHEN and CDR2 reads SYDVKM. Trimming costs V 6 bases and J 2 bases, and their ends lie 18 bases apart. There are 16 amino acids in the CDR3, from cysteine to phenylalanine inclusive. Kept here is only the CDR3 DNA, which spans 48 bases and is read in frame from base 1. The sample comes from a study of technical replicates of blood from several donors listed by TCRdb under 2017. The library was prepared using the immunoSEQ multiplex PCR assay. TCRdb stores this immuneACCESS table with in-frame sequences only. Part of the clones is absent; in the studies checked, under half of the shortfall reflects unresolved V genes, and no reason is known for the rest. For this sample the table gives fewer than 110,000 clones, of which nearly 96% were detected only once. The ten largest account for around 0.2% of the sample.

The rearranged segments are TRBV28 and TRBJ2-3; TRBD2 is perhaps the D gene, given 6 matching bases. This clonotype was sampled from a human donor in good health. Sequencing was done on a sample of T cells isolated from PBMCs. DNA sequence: TGTGCCAGCAGCCCAACGGGCGGGGTACTCACAGATACGCAGTATTTT. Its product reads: CASSPTGGVLTDTQYF.